The entry below gives a single T cell receptor (beta chain) sequence along with its context. Antigen: not known. Generated by immunoSEQ multiplex PCR, the TCRdb table keeps only in-frame clones and is missing some. Of 150,000 or so clones detected, over 70% appear once; the ten largest clones hold approximately 9.1%. V gave up 6 bases and J gave up 0 bases; unmatched junction bases: 13. The CDR3 runs 17 residues. Per the germline V gene, CDR1 is KGHSH and CDR2 is LQKENI. The data are from a study of T cell responses to AZD1222 COVID-19 vaccine. General study results and limits: Spike-specific TCRs gained breadth and depth after people received two AZD1222 doses. Close to half of all spike-specific TCRs reportedly target regions of the variants that are unmutated. Donors were mostly white British, more females; clonal diversity possibly underestimated. At 160-218 and 743-854, vaccine-associated CD4 TCRs were dominant, and they spanned spike.

The chain recombines TRBV18 with TRBJ1-1; 7 bases are shared with TRBD1. The TCR originated in an adult who received the AZD1222 COVID-19 vaccine. The sample in question was peripheral blood, obtained 28 days after the second AZD1222 dose. The CDR3 reads CASSPGSRQGMNTEAFF. CDR3 DNA: TGTGCCAGCTCTCCCGGCAGCCGACAGGGTATGAACACTGAAGCTTTCTTT.